This TCR beta chain was captured by sequencing in a study of OX40 agonist ivuxolimab in advanced cancers. The study in broad terms: The costimulatory receptor OX40 (CD134) was targeted by ivuxolimab, a fully human IgG2 agonistic monoclonal antibody. Intravenous ivuxolimab was administered to patients every 2 weeks at six dose levels: 0.01, 0.1, 0.3, 1.5, 3 and 10 mg/kg. Prior anti-PD-1, anti-PD-L1 or anti-CTLA-4 therapy was permitted, and 30% to 45% of dose-escalation patients had received checkpoint inhibitors. In the dose-escalation cohort, about four fifths of patients were male, and the mean age was 60 years with a range of roughly 23 to 79. Peripheral TCRbeta sequencing was intended to test whether TCR sequence diversity was altered and clonal T-cell expansion was caused by ivuxolimab. The paper describes the monotherapy dose-escalation part (N of about 54 patients) of the phase I trial of ivuxolimab. Three dose-escalation patients achieved partial responses, one with hepatocellular carcinoma and two with cutaneous melanoma. Of the approximately 54 dose-escalation patients, hepatocellular carcinoma was present in about 19, melanoma in around 15, renal cell carcinoma in 9 and head and neck cancer in 9. Overall study outcomes, separate from this receptor: Low levels of normalized T-cell clonal expansion were also seen in some nonresponding patients. The antigen specificity of the clonally expanded peripheral T cells was not determined. Partial responders in the 0.1-3.0 mg/kg groups had among the lowest normalized peripheral clonal expansion, especially among CD8+ T cells. After ivuxolimab, more expanded clones were found on average in CD8+ T cells than in CD4+ T cells. Clonal expansion of both CD4+ and CD8+ blood T cells was observed from baseline to week 6 at doses 0.1 to 3.0 mg/kg.

For sequencing of the TCRbeta CDR3 region, genomic DNA was extracted from the sorted cells. TCRbeta CDR3 regions were sequenced using the immunoSEQ Assay. Imported from immuneACCESS, the table was reduced by TCRdb to in-frame sequences with V and J called. These copies leave out some clones; in studies compared against another copy, an unresolved V gene accounts for under half, and the cause of the remainder is not known. The sample data list about 78,000 clones, and around 86% of these were observed just once. Roughly 0.22% of the sample is in the top ten clones. Patients with autoimmune disease history or receiving systemic immunosuppression were excluded from the trial. Peripheral blood for TCR sequencing was collected from all dose cohorts at baseline, on cycle 4 day 1, and on cycle 7 day 1. Samples came from an open-label, multicenter, first-in-human phase I dose-escalation trial of ivuxolimab. Adults with locally advanced or metastatic head and neck squamous cell, hepatocellular, melanoma or renal cell carcinoma were enrolled in the trial. Before TCR sequencing, CD4+ T cells and CD8+ T cells from peripheral blood were sorted into separate populations.

CDR1 is given as SGHVS and CDR2 as FQNEAQ, both from the germline V gene. V loses 2 bases of germline sequence and J loses 7 bases, and the interval between the two ends is 6 bases. From the cysteine through the phenylalanine, the CDR3 covers 11 amino acids. Only CDR3 DNA remains: 33 bases, in frame from the first base. In the case of this clone: Its binding antigen is unknown. No qualities accompany the bases; no much larger clone lies one base away.

The rearranged segments are TRBV7-8 and TRBJ2-7; a confident D gene designation cannot be given. Sequencing used CD4+ or CD8+ T cells sorted from blood, obtained in a trial of the OX40 agonist ivuxolimab. This sequence was found in an adult with an advanced solid tumor such as melanoma, head and neck, liver or kidney cancer. The CDR3 here reads CASSLTAEQYF. The DNA is TGTGCCAGCAGCTTAACGGCAGAGCAGTACTTC.